A single sample gave rise to the 20 T cell receptor beta chains below, sequenced in a study of blood T cell repertoires in COVID-19. This table comes from immunoSEQ multiplex PCR, and its TCRdb copy is limited to in-frame clones, with some not included. The data hold about 160,000 clones, with more than 80% observed a single time. The sample taken for sequencing was peripheral blood. The receptors shown here come from a human donor in a cohort sampled during active COVID-19.

The rearrangement joins TRBV4-3 to TRBJ1-4; D perhaps matches TRBD1 (5 bases). V was shortened by 1 base and J by 7 bases, with 10 bases between the two germline ends. CDR3 length equals 14 residues. Germline V lookup: CDR1 LGHNA, CDR2 YSLEER. The CDR3 is CASSQVPTAEKLFF. The CDR3 bases are TGCGCCAGCAGCCAAGTCCCGACAGCTGAAAAACTGTTTTTT.

V usage is TRBV28 and J usage is TRBJ2-7, with D possibly TRBD1 on 5 matching bases. Trimming cost V 5 bases and J 2 bases, with 7 bases left between them. Germline CDR1 is MDHEN and CDR2 is SYDVKM. The CDR3 runs 12 residues. The CDR3 DNA follows: TGTGCCAGCAGTCCCAGGGCCTACGAGCAGTACTTC. Residues: CASSPRAYEQYF. The full variable domain, completed using reference TRBV28 and TRBJ2-7, is DVKVTQSSRYLVKRTGEKVFLECVQDMDHENMFWYRQDPGLGLRLIYFSYDVKMKEKGDIPEGYSVSREKKERFSLILESASTNQTSMYLCASSPRAYEQYFGPGTRLTVT.

The CDR3 loop reads CASSVRQGSGELFF. The CDR3 DNA reads as TGTGCCAGCAGCGTGCGACAGGGGTCCGGGGAGCTGTTTTTT. The chain has TRBV4-2 and TRBJ2-2; 8 nucleotides agree with TRBD1. Germline-derived CDR1 and CDR2 are LGHNA and YNFKEQ. The CDR3 covers 14 residues. V lost 5 bases, J lost 6 bases, and 5 bases stayed unmatched.

This chain links TRBV7-9 with TRBJ1-1; 7 nucleotides align to TRBD1. The CDR3 consists of 14 residues. From germline, CDR1 is SEHNR and CDR2 FQNEAQ (reference sequence). Trimming removed 3 bases from V and 1 base from J; junction bases left unmatched: 2. CDR3 residues: CASSLGQTNTEAFF. DNA of the CDR3: TGTGCCAGCAGCTTGGGACAGACGAACACTGAAGCTTTCTTT. The variable domain in full, completed from reference TRBV7-9 and TRBJ1-1, reads DTGVSQNPRHKITKRGQNVTFRCDPISEHNRLYWYRQTLGQGPEFLTYFQNEAQLEKSRLLSDRFSAERPKGSFSTLEIQRTEQGDSAMYLCASSLGQTNTEAFFGQGTRLTVV.

This chain links TRBV6-2 or TRBV6-3 with TRBJ1-1; D ambiguous. Trimming shortened V by 6 bases and J by 6 bases, and 14 bases separated the two germline ends. The CDR3 is 13 residues long. The germline gives CDR1 MNHEY, CDR2 SVGEGT. CDR3 nucleotides: TGTGCCAGCAGCCGTGAGCGTATAGCTGAAGCTTTCTTT. Protein sequence: CASSRERIAEAFF.

The chain carries TRBV30 and TRBJ2-3; TRBD2 matches 13 bases. Germline lookup yields CDR1 GTSNPN and CDR2 SVGIG (reference sequence). V lost 0 bases and J lost 5; bases outside the gene matches: 11. The CDR3 extends over 18 amino acids. The chain's CDR3 is CAWSVWTSGGPRGDTQYF. CDR3 DNA sequence: TGTGCCTGGAGTGTTTGGACTAGCGGGGGTCCACGGGGAGATACGCAGTATTTT.

The CDR3 nucleotides read TGCAGTGCTAGGGTTCGGAACACCATATATTTT. It yields the protein CSARVRNTIYF. The chain carries TRBV20-1 and TRBJ1-3; no clear D. This CDR3 is 11 amino acids long. Between the trimmed V and J ends, which lost 3 bases and 7 bases, there was a span of 7 bases. Germline lookup yields CDR1 DFQATT and CDR2 SNEGSKA (reference sequence).

The gene calls are TRBV7-2 and TRBJ1-2; D is perhaps TRBD1 (6 bases). CDR3 length equals 17 residues. The V end lost 1 base, the J end lost 0 bases, and 15 bases lay between the germline ends. From germline, CDR1 is SGHTA and CDR2 FQGNSA. The CDR3 loop reads CASSLVRGGEANYGYTF. DNA of the CDR3: TGTGCCAGCAGCTTAGTGAGAGGGGGGGAGGCTAACTATGGCTACACCTTC.

This sequence joins TRBV4-1 and TRBJ1-2; D is uncertain. The ends were cut back, 0 bases at V and 4 bases at J, with 6 bases in the middle. The CDR3 consists of 13 residues. The V gene's germline CDR1 is MGHRA and CDR2 YSYEKL. In DNA form, the CDR3 reads TGCGCCAGCAGCCAAGATGAGTCCTATGGCTACACCTTC. It codes for CASSQDESYGYTF.

CDR3 nucleotide sequence: TGTGCCAGCAGCGACAACAGGGACAGGGGAATTGGCACTGAAGCTTTCTTT. Residues: CASSDNRDRGIGTEAFF. The V call is TRBV9, the J call TRBJ1-1, with TRBD1 identical over 10 bases. The CDR3 is made up of 17 amino acids. V shed 3 bases and J 4 bases; nucleotides not matched to a gene: 12. Germline V CDR1 and CDR2: SGDLS, YYNGEE.

The chain employs TRBV7-6 and TRBJ2-2, with TRBD2 identical over 9 bases. Germline CDR1 is SGHVS and CDR2 is FNYEAQ. The J segment lost 1 base and the V segment lost 5 bases, leaving 5 bases of the junction unmatched. The CDR3 totals 16 residues. CDR3: CASSPQTSGNTGELFF. CDR3 in DNA: TGTGCCAGCAGCCCCCAGACTAGCGGGAACACCGGGGAGCTGTTTTTT.

The sample holds one count of this clone. The genes are TRBV29-1 and TRBJ1-1, with D perhaps matching TRBD1 (5 bases). CDR3 length: 12 residues. The germline CDR1 and CDR2 sequences are SQVTM and ANQGSEA. In DNA, the CDR3 is TGCACCTGTCGCGGGACGAACACTGAAGCTTTCTTT. This encodes CTCRGTNTEAFF.

The rearrangement joins TRBV27 to TRBJ2-3; TRBD1 is a possible D gene (6 bases). CDR1 and CDR2 (germline): MNHEY, SMNVEV (reference sequence). The CDR3 runs to 15 residues. The ends were cut back, 2 bases at V and 6 bases at J, with 15 bases in the middle. The CDR3 spells CASSLRGRGSDTQYF. In DNA, the CDR3 is TGTGCCAGCAGTTTAAGGGGGAGAGGATCCGATACGCAGTATTTT.

A few counts support this clone. V and J are TRBV6-1 and TRBJ2-1; 9 nucleotides agree with TRBD1. The CDR3 extends over 18 amino acids. V was clipped by 3 bases and J by 6 bases; unmatched bases: 15. Germline V lookup: CDR1 MNHNS, CDR2 SASEGT. The CDR3 DNA sequence: TGTGCCAGCAGTGATGGGACAGGGTTACGACGGAGCCTCAATGAGCAGTTCTTC. Amino acids: CASSDGTGLRRSLNEQFF.

The rearrangement joins TRBV24-1 to TRBJ2-1, with 16 positions matching TRBD2. Trimming took 3 bases from V and 10 from J; bases not matched to a gene: 2. Germline CDR1 is KGHDR and CDR2 is SFDVKD. The CDR3 loop spans 15 amino acids. This chain's CDR3 is CATSDVGLAGGEQFF. The CDR3 coding sequence is TGTGCCACCAGTGATGTGGGACTAGCGGGAGGGGAGCAGTTCTTC.

This clone was picked up a small number of times. This chain uses TRBV7-9 with TRBJ1-4, with 9 bases identical to TRBD1. Germline V gene lookup returns CDR1 SEHNR and CDR2 FQNEAQ (reference sequence). The CDR3 contains 17 residues. Trimming at V came to 5 bases and at J to 0 bases, leaving 7 bases not matched to a gene. CDR3 region: CASSPGQGSATNEKLFF. CDR3 coding DNA: TGTGCCAGCAGCCCCGGACAGGGGAGCGCAACTAATGAAAAACTGTTTTTT.

The genes are TRBV2 and TRBJ2-1; D remains unclear. Germline V lookup: CDR1 SNHLY, CDR2 FYNNEI. The CDR3 covers 11 residues. The germline V and J ends were trimmed by 6 bases and 3 bases, with 3 bases remaining between them. The CDR3: CASSGYNEQFF. The CDR3 DNA is TGTGCCAGCAGCGGCTACAATGAGCAGTTCTTC.

The chain employs TRBV24-1 and TRBJ1-2, with D perhaps matching TRBD1 (6 bases). The germline V and J ends were trimmed by 4 bases and 5 bases, with 13 bases remaining between them. CDR3 length equals 14 residues. CDR1 and CDR2 from the germline V gene are KGHDR and SFDVKD. This chain's CDR3 is CATSDQDRAYGYTF. The CDR3 region has the DNA TGTGCCACCAGTGACCAGGACAGAGCGTATGGCTACACCTTC.

V usage is TRBV4-1 and J usage is TRBJ2-1; no clear D. The CDR3 contains 16 residues. Germline-derived CDR1 and CDR2 are MGHRA and YSYEKL. The V end was cut by 2 bases, the J end by 2 bases, with 13 bases between. CDR3 amino acids: CASSQTDTRTYNEQFF. CDR3 nucleotides: TGCGCCAGCAGCCAAACTGACACCAGAACCTACAATGAGCAGTTCTTC.

V and J are TRBV6-4 and TRBJ1-2, with 7 bases matching TRBD1. The V segment lost 6 bases and the J segment 0 bases; nucleotides outside the gene matches: 7. The CDR3 spans 15 residues. CDR1 and CDR2 (germline): MRHNA, SNTAGT. The CDR3: CASSTGAPTNYGYTF. In nucleotides, the CDR3 is TGTGCCAGCAGCACAGGGGCTCCCACTAACTATGGCTACACCTTC.